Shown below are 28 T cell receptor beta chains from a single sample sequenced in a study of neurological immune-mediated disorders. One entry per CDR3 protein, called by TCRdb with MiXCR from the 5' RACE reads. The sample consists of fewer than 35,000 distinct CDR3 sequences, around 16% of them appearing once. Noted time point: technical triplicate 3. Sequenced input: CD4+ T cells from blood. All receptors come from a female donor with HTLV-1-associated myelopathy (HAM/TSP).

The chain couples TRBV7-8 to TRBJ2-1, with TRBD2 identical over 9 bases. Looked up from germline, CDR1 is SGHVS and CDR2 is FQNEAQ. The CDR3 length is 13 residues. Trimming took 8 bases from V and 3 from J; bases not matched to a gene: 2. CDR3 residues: CASGTSSYNEQFF. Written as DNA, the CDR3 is TGTGCCAGCGGGACTAGCAGCTACAATGAGCAGTTCTTC. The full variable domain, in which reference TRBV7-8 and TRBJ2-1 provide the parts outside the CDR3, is GAGVSQSPRYKVAKRGQDVALRCDPISGHVSLFWYQQALGQGPEFLTYFQNEAQLDKSGLPSDRFFAERPEGSVSTLKIQRTQQEDSAVYLCASGTSSYNEQFFGPGTRLTVL.

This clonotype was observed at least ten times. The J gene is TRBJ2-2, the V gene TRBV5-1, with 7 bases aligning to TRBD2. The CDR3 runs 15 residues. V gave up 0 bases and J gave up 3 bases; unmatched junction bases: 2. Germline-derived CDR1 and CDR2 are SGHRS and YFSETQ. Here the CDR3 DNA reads TGCGCCAGCAGCTTGGGGACTAGTTACACCGGGGAGCTGTTTTTT. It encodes CASSLGTSYTGELFF.

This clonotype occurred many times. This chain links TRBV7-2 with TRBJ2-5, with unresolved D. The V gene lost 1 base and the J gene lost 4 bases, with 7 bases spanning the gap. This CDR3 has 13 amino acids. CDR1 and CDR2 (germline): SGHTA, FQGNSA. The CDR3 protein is CASSLGFGETQYF. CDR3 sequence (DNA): TGTGCCAGCAGCTTAGGGTTCGGAGAGACCCAGTACTTC.

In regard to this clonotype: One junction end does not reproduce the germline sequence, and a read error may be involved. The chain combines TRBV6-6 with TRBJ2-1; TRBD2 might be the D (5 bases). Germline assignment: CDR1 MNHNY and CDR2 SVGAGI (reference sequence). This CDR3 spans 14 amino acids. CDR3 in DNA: TGTGCAAGCAGTTCTGTTGGGAGTCACAATGATCAGTTCTTC. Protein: CASSSVGSHNDQFF.

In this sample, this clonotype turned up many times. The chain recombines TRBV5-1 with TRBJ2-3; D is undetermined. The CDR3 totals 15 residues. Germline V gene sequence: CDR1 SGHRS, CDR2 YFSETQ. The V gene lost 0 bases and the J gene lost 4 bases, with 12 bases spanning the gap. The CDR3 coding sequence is TGCGCCAGCAGCTTGGGCAAGCTAACATCAGATACGCAGTATTTT. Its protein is CASSLGKLTSDTQYF.

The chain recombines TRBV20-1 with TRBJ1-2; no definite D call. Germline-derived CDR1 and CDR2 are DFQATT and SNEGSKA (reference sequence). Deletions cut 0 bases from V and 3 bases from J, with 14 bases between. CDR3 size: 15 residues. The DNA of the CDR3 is TGCAGTGCTAGAGATTTTTCGCGGGGAGACTATGGCTACACCTTC. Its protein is CSARDFSRGDYGYTF.

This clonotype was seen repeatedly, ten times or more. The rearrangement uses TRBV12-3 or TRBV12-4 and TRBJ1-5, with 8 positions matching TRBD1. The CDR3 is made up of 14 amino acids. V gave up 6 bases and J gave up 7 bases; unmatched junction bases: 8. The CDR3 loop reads CASRSQGDGQPQHF. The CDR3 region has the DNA TGTGCCAGCAGGTCACAGGGGGATGGCCAGCCCCAGCATTTT.

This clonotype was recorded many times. This CDR3 reads CASSSDSTNEKLFF. The CDR3 coding sequence is TGCGCCAGCAGCTCGGACAGTACTAATGAAAAACTGTTTTTT. This chain uses TRBV5-1 with TRBJ1-4; TRBD1 might be the D (6 bases). Trimming took off 3 bases at V and 2 bases at J, with 8 bases between the two ends. Per germline, CDR1 SGHRS and CDR2 YFSETQ. The CDR3 has 14 amino acids.

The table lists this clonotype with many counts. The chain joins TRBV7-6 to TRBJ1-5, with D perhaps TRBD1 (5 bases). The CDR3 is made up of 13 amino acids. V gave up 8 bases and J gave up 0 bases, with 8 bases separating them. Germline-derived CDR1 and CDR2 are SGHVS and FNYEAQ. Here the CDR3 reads CASGGPSNQPQHF. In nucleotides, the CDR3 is TGTGCCAGCGGGGGACCTAGCAATCAGCCCCAGCATTTT.

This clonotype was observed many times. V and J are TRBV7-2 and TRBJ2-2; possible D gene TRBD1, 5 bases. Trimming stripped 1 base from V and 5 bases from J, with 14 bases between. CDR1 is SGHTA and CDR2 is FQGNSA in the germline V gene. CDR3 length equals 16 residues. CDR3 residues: CASSLVGRVLTGELFF. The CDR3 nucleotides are TGTGCCAGCAGCTTAGTGGGCAGGGTTCTAACCGGGGAGCTGTTTTTT. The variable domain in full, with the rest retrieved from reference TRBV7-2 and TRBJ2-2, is GAGVSQSPSNKVTEKGKDVELRCDPISGHTALYWYRQSLGQGLEFLIYFQGNSAPDKSGLPSDRFSAERTGGSVSTLTIQRTQQEDSAVYLCASSLVGRVLTGELFFGEGSRLTVL.

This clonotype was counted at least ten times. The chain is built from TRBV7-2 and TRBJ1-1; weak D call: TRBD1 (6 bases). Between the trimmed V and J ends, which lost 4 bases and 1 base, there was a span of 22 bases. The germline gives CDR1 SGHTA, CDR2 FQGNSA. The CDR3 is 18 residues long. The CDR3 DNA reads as TGTGCCAGCAGCTCACAGACAGGCACTGGCACCGCGAACACTGAAGCTTTCTTT. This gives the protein CASSSQTGTGTANTEAFF.

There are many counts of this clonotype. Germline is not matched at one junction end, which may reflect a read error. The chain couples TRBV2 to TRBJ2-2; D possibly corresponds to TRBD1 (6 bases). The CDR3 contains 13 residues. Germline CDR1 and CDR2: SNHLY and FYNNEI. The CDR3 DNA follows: TGTGCCAGCAGGAGCAGGGGAAACGGGGAGATGTTTTTT. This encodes CASRSRGNGEMFF.

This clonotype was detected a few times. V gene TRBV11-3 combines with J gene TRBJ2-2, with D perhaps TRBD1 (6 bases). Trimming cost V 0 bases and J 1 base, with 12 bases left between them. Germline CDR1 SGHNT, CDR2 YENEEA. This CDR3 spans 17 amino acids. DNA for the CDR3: TGTGCCAGCAGCTTAGATAGAACGGGACAGAACACCGGGGAGCTGTTTTTT. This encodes CASSLDRTGQNTGELFF.

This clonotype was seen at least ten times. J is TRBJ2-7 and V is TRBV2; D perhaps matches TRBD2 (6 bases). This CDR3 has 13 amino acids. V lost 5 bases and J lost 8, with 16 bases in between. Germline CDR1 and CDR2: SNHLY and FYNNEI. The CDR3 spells CASSFRDGGKQYF. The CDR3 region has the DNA TGTGCCAGCAGTTTCCGGGACGGGGGAAAGCAGTACTTC.

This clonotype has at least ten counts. The DNA of the CDR3 is TGTGCCAGCAGCTTAGCGAACAGGGGAGCGACCCAGTACTTC. Protein: CASSLANRGATQYF. The V call is TRBV7-8, the J call TRBJ2-5, with 7 bases aligning to TRBD1. With 0 bases clipped from V and 7 bases from J, the junction kept 5 bases outside the gene matches. The CDR3 runs to 14 residues. CDR1 and CDR2 from the germline V gene are SGHVS and FQNEAQ.

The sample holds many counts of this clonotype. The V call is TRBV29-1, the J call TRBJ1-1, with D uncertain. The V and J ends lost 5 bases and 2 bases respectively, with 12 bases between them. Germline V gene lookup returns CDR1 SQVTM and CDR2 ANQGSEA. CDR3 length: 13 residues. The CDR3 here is CSVHGRHNTEAFF. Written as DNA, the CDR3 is TGCAGCGTTCACGGACGCCATAACACTGAAGCTTTCTTT.

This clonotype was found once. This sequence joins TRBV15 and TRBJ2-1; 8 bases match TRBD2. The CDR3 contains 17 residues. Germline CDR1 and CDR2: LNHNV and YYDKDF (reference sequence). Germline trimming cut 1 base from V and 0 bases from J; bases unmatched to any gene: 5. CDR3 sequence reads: CATSRGPGRGSYNEQFF. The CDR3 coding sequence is TGTGCCACCAGCAGAGGCCCCGGGAGGGGCTCCTACAATGAGCAGTTCTTC.

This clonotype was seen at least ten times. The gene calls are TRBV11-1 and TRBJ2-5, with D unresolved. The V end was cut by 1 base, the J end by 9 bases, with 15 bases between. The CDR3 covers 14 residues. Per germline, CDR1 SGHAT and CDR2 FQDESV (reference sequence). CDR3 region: CASSLGSAREPQYF. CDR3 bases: TGTGCCAGCAGCTTAGGTTCAGCCCGAGAACCCCAGTACTTC.

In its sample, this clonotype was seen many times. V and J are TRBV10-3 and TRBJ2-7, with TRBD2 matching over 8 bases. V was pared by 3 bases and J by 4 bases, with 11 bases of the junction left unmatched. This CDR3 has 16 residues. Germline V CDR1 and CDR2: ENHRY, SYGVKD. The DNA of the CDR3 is TGTGCCATCAGTGATTTCGCTACTAGCGGAGGGTACGAGCAGTACTTC. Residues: CAISDFATSGGYEQYF.

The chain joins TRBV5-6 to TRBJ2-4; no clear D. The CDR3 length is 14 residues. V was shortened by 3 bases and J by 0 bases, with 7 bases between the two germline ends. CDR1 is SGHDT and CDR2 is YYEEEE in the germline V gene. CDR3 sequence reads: CASSYTLAKNIQYF. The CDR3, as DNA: TGTGCCAGCAGCTACACACTAGCCAAAAACATTCAGTACTTC.

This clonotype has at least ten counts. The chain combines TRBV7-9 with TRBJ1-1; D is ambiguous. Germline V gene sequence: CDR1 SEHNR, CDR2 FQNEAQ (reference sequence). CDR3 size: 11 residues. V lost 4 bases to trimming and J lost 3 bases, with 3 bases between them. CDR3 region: CASSWDTEAFF. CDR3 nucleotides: TGTGCCAGCAGCTGGGACACTGAAGCTTTCTTT.

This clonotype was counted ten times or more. The DNA for the CDR3 is TGCAGCGTGGGGGGCGGCAGGGGGCACGAAAAACTGTTTTTT. This sequence encodes CSVGGGRGHEKLFF. This chain uses TRBV29-1 with TRBJ1-4; 8 bases are shared with TRBD1. The V segment lost 6 bases and the J segment 8 bases; nucleotides outside the gene matches: 11. The CDR3 has 14 amino acids. CDR1 and CDR2 (germline): SQVTM, ANQGSEA.

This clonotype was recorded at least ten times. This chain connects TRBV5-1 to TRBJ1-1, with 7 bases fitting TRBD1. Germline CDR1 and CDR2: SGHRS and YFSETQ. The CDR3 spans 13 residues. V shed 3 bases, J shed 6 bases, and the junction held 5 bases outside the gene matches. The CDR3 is CASSWGGQAEAFF. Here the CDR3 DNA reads TGCGCCAGCAGCTGGGGCGGACAGGCTGAAGCTTTCTTT.

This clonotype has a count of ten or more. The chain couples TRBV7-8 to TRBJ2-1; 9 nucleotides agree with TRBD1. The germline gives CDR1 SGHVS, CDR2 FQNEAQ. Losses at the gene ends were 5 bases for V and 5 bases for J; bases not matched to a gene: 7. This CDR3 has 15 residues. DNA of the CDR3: TGTGCCAGCAGCCCGTACAGGGGGCCCAACAATGAGCAGTTCTTC. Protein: CASSPYRGPNNEQFF. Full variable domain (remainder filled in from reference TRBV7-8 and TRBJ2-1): GAGVSQSPRYKVAKRGQDVALRCDPISGHVSLFWYQQALGQGPEFLTYFQNEAQLDKSGLPSDRFFAERPEGSVSTLKIQRTQQEDSAVYLCASSPYRGPNNEQFFGPGTRLTVL.

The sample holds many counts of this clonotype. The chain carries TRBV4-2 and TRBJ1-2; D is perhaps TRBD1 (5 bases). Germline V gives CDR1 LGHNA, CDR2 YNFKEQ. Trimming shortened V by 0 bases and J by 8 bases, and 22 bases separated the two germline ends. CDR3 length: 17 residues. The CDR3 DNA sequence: TGTGCCAGCAGCCAAGAAGGGGCACTTATCGGGGCACAGGGCTACACCTTC. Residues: CASSQEGALIGAQGYTF.

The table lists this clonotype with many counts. CDR3 sequence: CASRRDAGELFF. In nucleotides, the CDR3 is TGTGCCAGCAGGAGGGACGCCGGGGAGCTGTTTTTT. This rearrangement joins TRBV7-9 to TRBJ2-2, with D perhaps given as TRBD1 or TRBD2 (5 bases each). Trimming removed 6 bases at V and 6 bases at J, with 8 bases between. CDR1 is SEHNR and CDR2 is FQNEAQ in the germline V gene (reference sequence). CDR3 length equals 12 residues.

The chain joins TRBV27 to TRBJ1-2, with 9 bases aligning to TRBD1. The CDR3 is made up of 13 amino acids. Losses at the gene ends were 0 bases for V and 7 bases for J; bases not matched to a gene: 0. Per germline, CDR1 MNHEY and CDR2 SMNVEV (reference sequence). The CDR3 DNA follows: TGTGCCAGCAGTTTATCGACAGGGGGTGGCTACACCTTC. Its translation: CASSLSTGGGYTF.

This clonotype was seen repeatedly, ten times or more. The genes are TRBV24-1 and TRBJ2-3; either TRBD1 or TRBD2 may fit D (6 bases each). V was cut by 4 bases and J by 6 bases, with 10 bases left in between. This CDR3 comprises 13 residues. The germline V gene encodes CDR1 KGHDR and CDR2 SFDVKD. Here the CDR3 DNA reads TGTGCCACCAGTGAGGAGGGGGTGGATACGCAGTATTTT. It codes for CATSEEGVDTQYF.